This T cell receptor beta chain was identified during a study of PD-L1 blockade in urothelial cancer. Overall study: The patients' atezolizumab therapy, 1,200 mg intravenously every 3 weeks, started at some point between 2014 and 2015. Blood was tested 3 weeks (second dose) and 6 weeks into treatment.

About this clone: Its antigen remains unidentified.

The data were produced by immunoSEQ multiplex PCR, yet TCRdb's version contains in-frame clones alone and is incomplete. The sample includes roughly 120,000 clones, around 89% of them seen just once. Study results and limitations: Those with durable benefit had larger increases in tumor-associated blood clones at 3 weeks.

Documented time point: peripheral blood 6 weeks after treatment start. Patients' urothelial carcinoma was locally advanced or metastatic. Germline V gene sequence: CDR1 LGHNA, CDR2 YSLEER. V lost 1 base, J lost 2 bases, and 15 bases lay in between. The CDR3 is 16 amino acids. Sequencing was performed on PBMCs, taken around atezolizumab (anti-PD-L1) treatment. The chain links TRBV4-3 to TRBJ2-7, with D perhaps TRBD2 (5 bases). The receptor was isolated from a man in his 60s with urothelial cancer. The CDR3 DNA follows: TGCGCCAGCAGCCAAGGTGTTCCGGGATTGCCCTACGAGCAGTACTTC. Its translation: CASSQGVPGLPYEQYF.